This T cell receptor (beta chain) was found in a study of identical twins. Study-wide findings and caveats: A partial confounding effect on zero-insertion analyses could come from invariant MAIT and iNKT cells. Where beta out-of-frame sequences were concerned, excess twin sharing was weaker.

The V gene's germline CDR1 is SQVTM and CDR2 ANQGSEA. The V gene lost 7 bases and the J gene lost 13 bases, with 17 bases spanning the gap. The CDR3 loop spans 11 amino acids. From the 5' RACE reads, TCRdb called clonotypes with MiXCR, one entry per CDR3 protein. The sample shows roughly 690,000 distinct CDR3 sequences, 5.5% to 7.5% of them seen only once. This clonotype was found many times. Its antigen is as yet unknown. The chain couples TRBV29-1 to TRBJ2-1; TRBD2 is a possible D gene (5 bases). The sequenced sample was naive T cells sorted from blood. This sequence originates from a man aged 18 to 30 in good health. In DNA, the CDR3 is TGCAGCGCTGCCCGGGGAGAGGGCCAGTTCTTC. It yields the protein CSAARGEGQFF.